The T cell receptor (beta chain) described here comes from a study of blood T cells in healthy people across ages. This CDR3 has 15 amino acids. CDR1 is SGHVS, CDR2 FQNEAQ, per germline. As concerns this clonotype: Its specificity is not known.

Broader study findings: Researchers report that TCR beta diversity correlated strongly with naive T cell percentage.

The use of a sample-barcoded 5' primer and a J-beta primer mix characterized a second PCR of roughly 6 to 11 cycles. Each cDNA molecule, via a template-switch adaptor with 12 random nucleotides, was tagged. TCRdb fed the 5' RACE reads into MiXCR, producing one record per CDR3 protein. The sample includes some 1.7 million distinct CDR3 sequences, roughly 27% of them seen just once. The sample consisted of blood. The sequence was collected from a woman aged 25 to 39 in good health. The gene calls are TRBV7-8 and TRBJ2-7, with 7 bases that match TRBD2. The J call may be wrong; the DNA end is better matched by TRBJ2-5. The CDR3 DNA sequence: TGTGCCAGCAGCTTAGCGAGGCTAGCGGTGGAGACCCAGTACTTC. Protein product: CASSLARLAVETQYF.